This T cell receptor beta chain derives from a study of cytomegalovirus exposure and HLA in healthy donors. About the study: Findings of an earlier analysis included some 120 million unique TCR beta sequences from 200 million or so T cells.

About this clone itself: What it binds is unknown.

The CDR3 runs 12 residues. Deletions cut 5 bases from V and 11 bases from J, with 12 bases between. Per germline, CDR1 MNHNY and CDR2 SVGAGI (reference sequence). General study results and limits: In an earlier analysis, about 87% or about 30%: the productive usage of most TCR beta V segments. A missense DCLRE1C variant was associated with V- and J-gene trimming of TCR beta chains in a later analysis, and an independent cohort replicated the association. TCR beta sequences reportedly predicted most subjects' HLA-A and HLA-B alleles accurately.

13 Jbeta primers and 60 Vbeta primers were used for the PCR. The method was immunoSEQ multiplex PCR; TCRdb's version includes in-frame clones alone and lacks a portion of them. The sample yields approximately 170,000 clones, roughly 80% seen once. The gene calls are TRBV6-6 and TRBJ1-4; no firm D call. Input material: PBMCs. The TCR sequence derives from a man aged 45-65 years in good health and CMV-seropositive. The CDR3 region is CASSPGVPKLFF. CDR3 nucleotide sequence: TGTGCCAGCAGTCCCGGGGTACCGAAACTGTTTTTT.